One sample yielded the 19 T cell receptor beta chains listed below, sequenced in a study of CXCR3-negative and CXCR3-positive naive CD8 T cells. Libraries were UMI-labeled 5' RACE TRB cDNA. From the 5' RACE reads, TCRdb lists one entry per CDR3 protein and no DNA. The sample includes about 48,000 distinct CDR3 sequences. What was sequenced was memory CD8+ T cells from blood. These receptors all come from a human donor in good health. Some clones in this sample may be carry-over from other donors' samples.

The chain uses TRBV10-3 and TRBJ2-6. Per germline, CDR1 ENHRY and CDR2 SYGVKD. CDR3 length equals 19 residues. The CDR3 spells CAISESDVGKGFGANVLTF.

The CDR3 here is CASTEDDQPQHF. The chain has TRBV6-2 or TRBV6-3 and TRBJ1-5. The germline CDR1 and CDR2 sequences are MNHEY and SVGEGT. The CDR3 runs to 12 residues.

The V call is TRBV6-4, the J call TRBJ2-1; TCRdb returns TRBD1, unconfirmable since there is no DNA. The CDR3 runs 16 residues. Germline V gene data show CDR1 as MRHNA and CDR2 as SNTAGT. This chain's CDR3 is CASSDVGRTDYNEQFF.

The V call is TRBV28, the J call TRBJ1-6; TCRdb designates TRBD1, a call that cannot be tested without DNA. The CDR3 is made up of 12 amino acids. Looked up from germline, CDR1 is MDHEN and CDR2 is SYDVKM. The chain's CDR3 is CASSPGNSPLHF.

The J gene is TRBJ2-7, the V gene TRBV28; TCRdb returns TRBD1, unconfirmable since there is no DNA. The germline gives CDR1 MDHEN, CDR2 SYDVKM. CDR3 length: 15 amino acids. The CDR3 region is CASSTPRDSDYEQYF.

The genes are TRBV6-2 or TRBV6-3 and TRBJ1-1. CDR1 MNHEY and CDR2 SVGEGT come from the germline V gene. The CDR3 is 14 amino acids. The chain's CDR3 is CASSPIRMNTEAFF.

The rearrangement joins TRBV28 to TRBJ2-5; the TCRdb call, TRBD2, lacks DNA for checking. Germline lookup yields CDR1 MDHEN and CDR2 SYDVKM. The CDR3 spans 13 residues. CDR3 in amino acids: CASKLAAQETQYF.

The chain links TRBV11-3 to TRBJ1-4; the TRBD1 assignment by TCRdb is unverifiable without DNA. Germline loops: CDR1 SGHNT, CDR2 YENEEA. The CDR3 sequence is 15 residues long. The CDR3 sequence: CASSLKRTGDEKLFF.

The J gene is TRBJ2-7, the V gene TRBV15; TCRdb outputs TRBD1, but without DNA this stays unchecked. This CDR3 has 14 residues. The germline V gene has CDR1 LNHNV and CDR2 YYDKDF (reference sequence). The CDR3 loop reads CATREGQGTHEQYF.

This sequence joins TRBV7-9 and TRBJ2-7. This CDR3 has 14 amino acids. CDR1 and CDR2 (germline): SEHNR, FQNEAQ (reference sequence). The CDR3 here is CASSLITDTYEQYF.

The J gene is TRBJ1-1, the V gene TRBV27; TCRdb selects TRBD1, and the lack of DNA leaves this call unchecked. The CDR3 loop spans 13 amino acids. Per germline, CDR1 MNHEY and CDR2 SMNVEV (reference sequence). This CDR3 reads CASSKDRGPEAFF.

The genes are TRBV7-7 and TRBJ2-1; TCRdb's D call of TRBD2 is untestable without DNA. CDR1 is SSHAT and CDR2 is FNYEAQ in the germline V gene (reference sequence). This CDR3 comprises 15 residues. The CDR3 loop reads CASSTRTSGRDEQFF.

This rearrangement joins TRBV7-6 to TRBJ2-1. This CDR3 is 14 amino acids long. CDR1 is SGHVS, CDR2 FNYEAQ, per germline. CDR3 amino acids: CASREGTPYNEQFF.

This chain links TRBV29-1 with TRBJ1-2; TCRdb lists TRBD1, though no DNA is available to test this call. The CDR3 consists of 13 residues. In germline, CDR1 is SQVTM, CDR2 ANQGSEA. The CDR3 loop reads CSVENRANYGYTF. The full variable domain, in which reference TRBV29-1 and TRBJ1-2 provide the parts outside the CDR3, is SAVISQKPSRDICQRGTSLTIQCQVDSQVTMMFWYRQQPGQSLTLIATANQGSEATYESGFVIDKFPISRPNLTFSTLTVSNMSPEDSSIYLCSVENRANYGYTFGSGTRLTVV.

This chain's CDR3 is CASSEARDRDPETQYF. V and J are TRBV2 and TRBJ2-5; lacking DNA, the TRBD1 call made by TCRdb goes unchecked. Per the germline V gene, CDR1 is SNHLY and CDR2 is FYNNEI. The length of the CDR3 is 16 residues.

The chain is built from TRBV28 and TRBJ2-3; TCRdb lists TRBD1, though no DNA is available to test this call. The CDR3 extends over 14 amino acids. Germline V gene data show CDR1 as MDHEN and CDR2 as SYDVKM. The CDR3 reads CASSFDSSTDTQYF.

The chain couples TRBV19 to TRBJ1-5; TCRdb outputs TRBD1, but without DNA this stays unchecked. CDR3 size: 14 residues. From germline, CDR1 is LNHDA and CDR2 SQIVND (reference sequence). CDR3: CASSIYPGDQPQHF.

The chain recombines TRBV27 with TRBJ2-7. Germline V lookup: CDR1 MNHEY, CDR2 SMNVEV (reference sequence). This CDR3 is built from 13 residues. The CDR3 spells CASSLSIGYEQYF.

V and J are TRBV29-1 and TRBJ1-4; there is no DNA to check the TCRdb D call of TRBD1. The V gene's germline CDR1 is SQVTM and CDR2 ANQGSEA. The CDR3 loop spans 14 amino acids. The CDR3 loop is CSVERTGGGEKLFF.